Presented here are 28 T cell receptor beta chains from one specimen sequenced in a study of shared clonotypes between healthy human individuals. Sequenced by immunoSEQ multiplex PCR; TCRdb stores in-frame clones only, minus some. The sample records approximately 1,500,000 clones, under 99% being singletons. The sequencing input was naive CD4+ T cells sorted from blood. Subset denoted: CD45RA+ positively selected. Source of these receptors: a man under 40 in good health.

A word on this clone: Relative to the germline gene, one junction end is altered; a read error may explain this. V usage is TRBV7-7 and J usage is TRBJ2-1, with 7 bases fitting TRBD1. The germline V gene encodes CDR1 SSHAT and CDR2 FNYEAQ (reference sequence). The CDR3 has 17 residues. This CDR3 reads CASSLGRQGSSYNEQFF. Here the CDR3 DNA reads TGTGCTAGCAGCTTAGGGCGACAGGGCAGCTCCTACAATGAGCAGTTCTTC.

This chain joins TRBV30 and TRBJ1-5, with D possibly matching TRBD1 (5 bases). This CDR3 comprises 15 residues. V lost 0 bases, J lost 1 base, and 10 bases lay in between. Germline V gives CDR1 GTSNPN, CDR2 SVGIG (reference sequence). CDR3 nucleotides: TGTGCCTGGAGTGTATTAAAGGGGAGCAATCAGCCCCAGCATTTT. This sequence encodes CAWSVLKGSNQPQHF.

This clone was seen just once. The chain links TRBV13 to TRBJ2-1, with 11 bases identical to TRBD2. The CDR3 runs 18 residues. In germline, CDR1 is PRHDT, CDR2 FYEKMQ (reference sequence). V lost 2 bases to trimming and J lost 5 bases; unmatched junction nucleotides: 11. The CDR3 DNA sequence: TGTGCCAGCAGCTTAACGATATTAGCGGGAGGGGTAGACAATGAGCAGTTCTTC. Translation gives CASSLTILAGGVDNEQFF.

The genes are TRBV4-3 and TRBJ2-7; a weak D match, TRBD1 (6 bases). CDR1 and CDR2 from the germline V gene are LGHNA and YSLEER. V lost 0 bases to trimming and J lost 3 bases, with 15 bases between them. The CDR3 consists of 16 residues. The CDR3 DNA sequence: TGCGCCAGCAGCCAAGATTCGGCAGGGGCCAGCTACGAGCAGTACTTC. It yields the protein CASSQDSAGASYEQYF.

The J gene is TRBJ2-2, the V gene TRBV27; tentatively, D is TRBD2 (7 bases). The V gene lost 4 bases and the J gene lost 3 bases, with 18 bases spanning the gap. CDR3 size: 17 residues. CDR1 is MNHEY and CDR2 is SMNVEV in the germline V gene (reference sequence). Here the CDR3 DNA reads TGTGCCAGCAGTTCCATTAGGGGGAGGGACTACACCGGGGAGCTGTTTTTT. Translated: CASSSIRGRDYTGELFF.

V gene TRBV28 combines with J gene TRBJ1-2; D is uncertain. Germline lookup yields CDR1 MDHEN and CDR2 SYDVKM. CDR3 size: 12 residues. V lost 3 bases and J 1 base, leaving 3 bases between the germline ends. The CDR3 is CASSFDNYGYTF. CDR3 DNA sequence: TGTGCCAGCAGTTTCGATAACTATGGCTACACCTTC.

The chain employs TRBV19 and TRBJ2-2; D not resolved. Germline V gene sequence: CDR1 LNHDA, CDR2 SQIVND (reference sequence). The V and J ends lost 2 bases and 6 bases respectively, with 7 bases between them. This CDR3 region has 13 residues. As DNA, the CDR3 is TGTGCCAGTAGTATACTTAGTGCCGGGGAGCTGTTTTTT. Its protein product is CASSILSAGELFF.

This chain uses TRBV9 with TRBJ2-1; D could derive from TRBD1 or TRBD2 (6 bases each). The CDR3 is made up of 16 amino acids. In germline, CDR1 is SGDLS, CDR2 YYNGEE. The V end lost 1 base, the J end lost 7 bases, and 18 bases lay between the germline ends. CDR3 nucleotides: TGTGCCAGCAGCGTAAGGGGGGACCTGTCGGATAATGAGCAGTTCTTC. Its protein is CASSVRGDLSDNEQFF.

This clone was detected only a few times. This sequence joins TRBV18 and TRBJ1-1; D remains ambiguous. CDR3 size: 13 residues. The germline CDR1 and CDR2 sequences are KGHSH and LQKENI. The ends were cut back, 8 bases at V and 1 base at J, with 11 bases in the middle. The chain's CDR3 is CASGLQANTEAFF. CDR3 DNA sequence: TGTGCCAGCGGACTGCAGGCGAACACTGAAGCTTTCTTT.

With regard to this clone: The junction does not match germline at one end; this may be a read error. V is TRBV19 and J is TRBJ1-2, with a possible D match to TRBD1 (6 bases). CDR1 is LNHDA, CDR2 SQIVND, per germline (reference sequence). The CDR3 is 14 amino acids. The CDR3 bases are TGTGCCAGTAGGACCGCGGGGGCACTCTATGGATACACCTTC. This encodes CASRTAGALYGYTF.

The genes are TRBV18 and TRBJ2-3, with 7 positions matching TRBD1. The V gene end was trimmed by 0 bases and the J gene end by 2 bases; junction bases not matched to a gene: 5. CDR1 is KGHSH, CDR2 LQKENI, per germline. The CDR3 covers 16 residues. The CDR3 nucleotides are TGTGCCAGCTCACCACCGCACAGGGGAGTCACAGATACGCAGTATTTT. Encoded protein: CASSPPHRGVTDTQYF.

The chain carries TRBV11-2 and TRBJ1-2; D uncertain. Looked up from germline, CDR1 is SGHAT and CDR2 is FQNNGV. With 3 bases removed from V and 3 bases from J, the gap between germline ends came to 5 bases. CDR3 length: 12 amino acids. The CDR3 nucleotides read TGTGCCAGCAGCTTCTCAGACTATGGCTACACCTTC. Translation gives CASSFSDYGYTF.

A remark on this clone: The same CDR3 is also encoded by other DNA sequences in this sample. The chain uses TRBV5-1 and TRBJ2-2; 12 nucleotides line up with TRBD2. Looked up from germline, CDR1 is SGHRS and CDR2 is YFSETQ. CDR3 length: 17 amino acids. Trimming cost V 0 bases and J 5 bases; bases outside gene matches: 5. Here the CDR3 DNA reads TGCGCCAGCAGCTTGGGACTAGCGGGAGTAGGAACCGGGGAGCTGTTTTTT. Protein product: CASSLGLAGVGTGELFF. Combining the CDR3 with reference TRBV5-1 and TRBJ2-2 gives the whole variable domain KAGVTQTPRYLIKTRGQQVTLSCSPISGHRSVSWYQQTPGQGLQFLFEYFSETQRNKGNFPGRFSGRQFSNSRSEMNVSTLELGDSALYLCASSLGLAGVGTGELFFGEGSRLTVL.

The chain carries TRBV28 and TRBJ1-5; D is unclear. Germline loops: CDR1 MDHEN, CDR2 SYDVKM. This CDR3 is 14 amino acids long. V was cut by 6 bases and J by 6 bases, with 15 bases left in between. DNA for the CDR3: TGTGCCAGCAGCGACCTTCCCGGTGGTCAGCCCCAGCATTTT. This encodes CASSDLPGGQPQHF. The full variable domain, with the rest looked up from reference TRBV28 and TRBJ1-5, is DVKVTQSSRYLVKRTGEKVFLECVQDMDHENMFWYRQDPGLGLRLIYFSYDVKMKEKGDIPEGYSVSREKKERFSLILESASTNQTSMYLCASSDLPGGQPQHFGDGTRLSIL.

The chain has TRBV5-1 and TRBJ1-3, with D uncertain. The CDR3 has 16 amino acids. Germline CDR1 and CDR2: SGHRS and YFSETQ. Between the trimmed V and J ends, which lost 0 bases and 4 bases, there was a span of 14 bases. This chain's CDR3 is CASSLDLYLWGNTIYF. CDR3 in DNA: TGCGCCAGCAGCTTGGATCTTTATCTCTGGGGAAACACCATATATTTT.

This clone came up once. V and J are TRBV5-1 and TRBJ2-3, with D perhaps TRBD1 (6 bases). CDR1 is SGHRS, CDR2 YFSETQ, per germline. The CDR3 is 12 amino acids. With 8 bases removed from V and 5 bases from J, the gap between germline ends came to 12 bases. CDR3: CASSQGRDTQYF. The CDR3 bases are TGCGCCAGTTCTCAGGGGAGAGATACGCAGTATTTT.

The gene calls are TRBV6-1 and TRBJ1-2; no definite D call. Per germline, CDR1 MNHNS and CDR2 SASEGT. V was clipped by 3 bases and J by 1 base, with 18 bases between them. The CDR3 runs to 17 residues. CDR3 protein: CASSDFHRVGINYGYTF. As DNA, the CDR3 is TGTGCCAGCAGTGATTTTCATCGGGTCGGTATTAACTATGGCTACACCTTC.

This chain links TRBV7-9 with TRBJ2-4; the D gene is possibly TRBD2 (6 bases). Germline V gene data show CDR1 as SEHNR and CDR2 as FQNEAQ (reference sequence). V was clipped by 2 bases and J by 0 bases, with 14 bases between them. The CDR3 is 17 residues long. The CDR3 sequence: CASSLSFSGLAKNIQYF. The CDR3 DNA sequence: TGTGCCAGCAGCTTAAGCTTTAGCGGTCTAGCCAAAAACATTCAGTACTTC.

This clone was seen only once. This sequence joins TRBV27 and TRBJ2-1, with a weak D call TRBD1 (5 bases). Germline lookup yields CDR1 MNHEY and CDR2 SMNVEV (reference sequence). V was clipped by 3 bases and J by 1 base, with 16 bases between them. The CDR3 sequence is 17 residues long. The CDR3 reads CASSLPQGRGSYNEQFF. The CDR3 nucleotides are TGTGCCAGCAGTTTGCCTCAGGGTAGGGGTTCCTACAATGAGCAGTTCTTC.

This chain uses TRBV4-1 with TRBJ1-5; D is ambiguous. This CDR3 spans 16 amino acids. Germline V CDR1 and CDR2: MGHRA, YSYEKL. Between the trimmed V and J ends, which lost 2 bases and 4 bases, there was a span of 15 bases. CDR3 residues: CASSQTPPALNQPQHF. The CDR3 DNA is TGCGCCAGCAGCCAAACTCCACCGGCCCTAAATCAGCCCCAGCATTTT.

The gene calls are TRBV6-5 and TRBJ1-2; possibly TRBD1 for D (5 bases). This CDR3 comprises 15 residues. V was clipped by 0 bases and J by 1 base, with 9 bases between them. Germline CDR1 MNHEY, CDR2 SVGAGI. CDR3 bases: TGTGCCAGCAGTTACTCGAGGGGCAATAACTATGGCTACACCTTC. Its translation: CASSYSRGNNYGYTF.

V gene TRBV10-3 combines with J gene TRBJ1-5, with TRBD1 identical over 8 bases. V shed 1 base and J 4 bases; nucleotides not matched to a gene: 9. This CDR3 spans 17 amino acids. CDR1 is ENHRY, CDR2 SYGVKD, per germline. The CDR3 nucleotides are TGTGCCATCAGTGAGTACATCGAGACAGGGGAAAATCAGCCCCAGCATTTT. It specifies CAISEYIETGENQPQHF.

On this clone: Other nucleotide sequences from this sample produce the same CDR3. V usage is TRBV28 and J usage is TRBJ2-3; D is ambiguous. The V end lost 6 bases, the J end lost 4 bases, and 11 bases lay between the germline ends. CDR3 length: 13 residues. Germline assignment: CDR1 MDHEN and CDR2 SYDVKM. The CDR3 loop is CASSSRGADTQYF. The CDR3 DNA is TGTGCCAGCAGCAGCCGTGGGGCAGATACGCAGTATTTT.

This chain connects TRBV28 to TRBJ1-2, with D uncertain. The V and J ends lost 4 bases and 2 bases respectively, with 11 bases between them. CDR1 and CDR2 from the germline V gene are MDHEN and SYDVKM. This CDR3 has 14 amino acids. The CDR3 DNA follows: TGTGCCAGCAGTTCCGGGTTAGGGAACTATGGCTACACCTTC. Translation: CASSSGLGNYGYTF.

J is TRBJ1-4 and V is TRBV28, with D perhaps matching TRBD1 (5 bases). CDR3 length: 16 amino acids. The germline gives CDR1 MDHEN, CDR2 SYDVKM. Trimming stripped 6 bases from V and 8 bases from J, with 22 bases between. The CDR3 nucleotides read TGTGCCAGCAGCCCATCTTCCGGGATTCGGGGGGAAAAACTGTTTTTT. Protein sequence: CASSPSSGIRGEKLFF. Full variable domain (outside the CDR3, taken from reference TRBV28 and TRBJ1-4): DVKVTQSSRYLVKRTGEKVFLECVQDMDHENMFWYRQDPGLGLRLIYFSYDVKMKEKGDIPEGYSVSREKKERFSLILESASTNQTSMYLCASSPSSGIRGEKLFFGSGTQLSVL.

The chain is built from TRBV7-2 and TRBJ1-3; no clear D. The CDR3 contains 13 residues. Trimming removed 6 bases at V and 3 bases at J, with 9 bases between. Germline-derived CDR1 and CDR2 are SGHTA and FQGNSA. DNA of the CDR3: TGTGCCAGCAGTCTTACTTTTGGAAACACCATATATTTT. Protein: CASSLTFGNTIYF.

The V gene is TRBV10-1, the J gene TRBJ2-1; 11 bases are shared with TRBD2. J was trimmed by 6 bases and V by 0 bases; bases with no gene match: 7. CDR3 length: 17 amino acids. CDR1 and CDR2 (germline): WNHNN, SYGVQD (reference sequence). The CDR3 bases are TGCGCCAGCAGTGAGTCGGTGACTAGCGGGACGTTCAATGAGCAGTTCTTC. Its protein product is CASSESVTSGTFNEQFF.

The chain recombines TRBV6-5 with TRBJ2-3, with 14 bases fitting TRBD2. This CDR3 comprises 16 residues. Per the germline V gene, CDR1 is MNHEY and CDR2 is SVGAGI. With V trimmed by 2 bases and J by 6 bases, 4 bases remained unmatched. The DNA for the CDR3 is TGTGCCAGCAGTTACCTGACTAGCGGGAGGGTTGATACGCAGTATTTT. Residues: CASSYLTSGRVDTQYF.